The 4 T cell receptor beta chains listed next were all sequenced from one sample in a study of T cell repertoires in cytomegalovirus infection. TCRdb reanalysed the reads using MiXCR and keeps one entry per CDR3 protein. The table includes roughly 630,000 distinct CDR3 sequences, approximately 25% detected once. The sequenced material came from CD8+ T cells from PBMCs. The receptors shown here come from a human donor in good health (CMV status not recorded). Some clones in this sample may be carry-over from other donors' samples.

This clonotype was detected only a few times. The chain joins TRBV20-1 to TRBJ2-7, with D perhaps assigned TRBD1 or TRBD2 (6 bases each). Trimming cost V 3 bases and J 1 base, with 13 bases left between them. Germline V CDR1 and CDR2: DFQATT, SNEGSKA (reference sequence). The CDR3 loop spans 14 amino acids. CDR3 region: CSASGGDKSYEQYF. DNA for the CDR3: TGCAGTGCTAGCGGCGGGGACAAATCCTACGAGCAGTACTTC.

This clonotype was seen a handful of times. This sequence joins TRBV28 and TRBJ2-7, with D perhaps TRBD1 (5 bases). This CDR3 is 15 amino acids long. From germline, CDR1 is MDHEN and CDR2 SYDVKM. Trimming removed 8 bases at V and 2 bases at J, with 19 bases between. CDR3 in amino acids: CASAPTLGVPYEQYV. In DNA form, the CDR3 reads TGTGCCAGCGCACCTACGTTAGGGGTACCCTACGAGCAGTACGTC.

This clonotype was seen ten or more times. This chain joins TRBV28 and TRBJ2-7; perhaps TRBD1 as D (6 bases). This CDR3 region has 13 residues. With 6 bases removed from V and 4 bases from J, the gap between germline ends came to 13 bases. Germline lookup yields CDR1 MDHEN and CDR2 SYDVKM. The CDR3 loop is CASSSTGLYEQYV. The CDR3 DNA reads as TGTGCCAGCAGCAGCACAGGGTTGTACGAGCAGTACGTC.

This clonotype was observed a few times. The chain recombines TRBV19 with TRBJ1-5; 7 bases align to TRBD1. CDR3 length: 14 amino acids. CDR1 and CDR2 from the germline V gene are LNHDA and SQIVND (reference sequence). V lost 3 bases to trimming and J lost 4 bases; unmatched junction nucleotides: 3. The CDR3 DNA reads as TGTGCCAGTAGTATGGGGACAGTAAATCAGCCCCAGCATTTT. Translating it yields CASSMGTVNQPQHF.